This T cell receptor beta chain derives from a study of metastatic and nonmetastatic thyroid tumors. Turning to the study itself: The study looked at repertoires side by side in blood and in tumor or nodule tissue from malignant and benign thyroid patients.

At least ten counts were recorded for this clone. The antigen remains undetermined. Whole-study findings and limits: Within blood and tumor, benign nodules reportedly had significantly lower TCR beta diversity than malignant thyroid tumors did.

Authors' methods: A classifier for distant metastasis in papillary thyroid cancer was constructed using CDR3 differences observed across clinicopathological groups. MiXCR reprocessed the PCR reads for TCRdb. In this record, the V and J calls reflect TCRdb's handling and not the investigators' own analysis. In the table there are roughly 30,000 clones, just under 30% of which are singletons. The ends were cut back, 5 bases at V and 6 bases at J, with 11 bases in the middle. Germline V gene sequence: CDR1 SGHTA, CDR2 FQGNSA. This CDR3 spans 14 amino acids. Thyroid surgery had not been preceded by any treatment in any patient.

The specimen sequenced was blood. This TCR derives from a female donor with papillary thyroid cancer or a benign thyroid nodule (not recorded which). Some clones in this sample may be carry-over from other donors' samples. V gene TRBV7-2 combines with J gene TRBJ1-6; D gene ambiguous. The CDR3 DNA sequence: TGTGCCAGCAGCCCCCGCTGGGGTAATTCACCCCTCCACTTT. Translating gives CASSPRWGNSPLHF.